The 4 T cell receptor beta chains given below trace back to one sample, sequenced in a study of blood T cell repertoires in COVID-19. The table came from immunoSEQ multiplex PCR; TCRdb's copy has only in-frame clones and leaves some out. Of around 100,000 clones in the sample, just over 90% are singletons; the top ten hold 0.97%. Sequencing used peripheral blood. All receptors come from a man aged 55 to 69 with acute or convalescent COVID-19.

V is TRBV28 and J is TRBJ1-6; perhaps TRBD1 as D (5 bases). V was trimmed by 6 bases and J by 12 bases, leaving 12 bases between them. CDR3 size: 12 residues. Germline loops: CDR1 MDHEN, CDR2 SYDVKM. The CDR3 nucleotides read TGTGCCAGCAGCCAGGGTACCCAACCCCTCCACTTT. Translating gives CASSQGTQPLHF.

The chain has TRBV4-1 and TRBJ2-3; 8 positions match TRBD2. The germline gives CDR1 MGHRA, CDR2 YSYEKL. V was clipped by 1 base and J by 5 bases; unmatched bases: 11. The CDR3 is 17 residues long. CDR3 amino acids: CASSQVPGSGSLDTQYF. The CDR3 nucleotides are TGCGCCAGCAGCCAAGTCCCCGGGAGCGGGAGTCTAGATACGCAGTATTTT.

CDR3 amino acids: CASSQTSETYEQYF. The CDR3 nucleotides are TGCGCCAGCAGCCAGACTAGCGAGACCTACGAGCAGTACTTC. The rearrangement joins TRBV5-1 to TRBJ2-7, with 8 positions matching TRBD2. V lost 4 bases and J lost 2; bases outside the gene matches: 5. The CDR3 sequence is 14 residues long. Germline V gives CDR1 SGHRS, CDR2 YFSETQ. Drawing the rest from reference TRBV5-1 and TRBJ2-7, the complete variable domain is KAGVTQTPRYLIKTRGQQVTLSCSPISGHRSVSWYQQTPGQGLQFLFEYFSETQRNKGNFPGRFSGRQFSNSRSEMNVSTLELGDSALYLCASSQTSETYEQYFGPGTRLTVT.

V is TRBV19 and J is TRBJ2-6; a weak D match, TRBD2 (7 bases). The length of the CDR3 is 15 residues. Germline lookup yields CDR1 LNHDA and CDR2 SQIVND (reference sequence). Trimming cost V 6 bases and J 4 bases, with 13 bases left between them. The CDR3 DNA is TGTGCCAGTAGCAGGGGAGGGGAAGGGGCCAACGTCCTGACTTTC. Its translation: CASSRGGEGANVLTF. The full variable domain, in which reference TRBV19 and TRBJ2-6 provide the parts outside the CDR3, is DGGITQSPKYLFRKEGQNVTLSCEQNLNHDAMYWYRQDPGQGLRLIYYSQIVNDFQKGDIAEGYSVSREKKESFPLTVTSAQKNPTAFYLCASSRGGEGANVLTFGAGSRLTVL.